One and the same sample provided the 10 T cell receptor beta chains below, sequenced in a study of control samples from healthy donors and cancer patients (dated by TCRdb to between 2020 and 2021). Library prep was done by the immunoSEQ multiplex PCR assay. TCRdb obtained this table from immuneACCESS and retained in-frame rearrangements with V and J assigned. These tables miss some clones; where compared with another copy, unresolved V genes account for less than half of the shortfall, and the remainder is unexplained. The sample table holds about 78,000 clones, of which 85% to 90% were seen once. In total, the top ten clones hold 6% to 9.5% of the sample. Sequences were obtained from blood. Source of these receptors: a woman aged 55-69 years in good health.

CDR3 nucleotides: TGCGCCAGCACCCTTATCAGGGGTCTCTCTGGAAACACCATATATTTT. Translation: CASTLIRGLSGNTIYF. This chain links TRBV10-1 with TRBJ1-3, with D possibly being TRBD1 (6 bases). Trimming pared 7 bases from V and 0 bases from J, leaving 16 bases between. The CDR3 length is 16 residues. Germline V CDR1 and CDR2: WNHNN, SYGVQD (reference sequence).

The rearrangement links TRBV4-3 to TRBJ1-3, with D tentatively TRBD1 (5 bases). The CDR3 runs 16 residues. Trimming removed 2 bases at V and 0 bases at J, with 11 bases between. CDR1 is LGHNA, CDR2 YSLEER, per germline. Here the CDR3 reads CASSQTGEISGNTIYF. CDR3 DNA: TGCGCCAGCAGCCAAACAGGTGAAATCTCTGGAAACACCATATATTTT.

The chain combines TRBV6-6 with TRBJ2-1, with 10 bases fitting TRBD1. From germline, CDR1 is MNHNY and CDR2 SVGAGI (reference sequence). The CDR3 has 13 amino acids. The V and J ends lost 6 bases and 16 bases, in that order; junction bases with no gene match: 12. Here the CDR3 reads CASSLSDRGNSFF. The CDR3 nucleotides are TGTGCCAGCAGCCTCTCGGACAGGGGGAATAGCTTCTTC.

The chain is built from TRBV18 and TRBJ1-1, with 7 bases aligning to TRBD1. V shed 3 bases, J shed 4 bases, and the junction held 8 bases outside the gene matches. Germline assignment: CDR1 KGHSH and CDR2 LQKENI. The CDR3 consists of 15 residues. The CDR3 loop is CASSPGQAQVTEAFF. CDR3 sequence (DNA): TGTGCCAGCTCACCCGGACAGGCTCAAGTCACTGAAGCTTTCTTT. The variable domain in full, completed from reference TRBV18 and TRBJ1-1, reads NAGVMQNPRHLVRRRGQEARLRCSPMKGHSHVYWYRQLPEEGLKFMVYLQKENIIDESGMPKERFSAEFPKEGPSILRIQQVVRGDSAAYFCASSPGQAQVTEAFFGQGTRLTVV.

The gene calls are TRBV6-1 and TRBJ2-7; possible D gene TRBD1, 5 bases. V was shortened by 0 bases and J by 3 bases, with 12 bases between the two germline ends. Germline values: CDR1 MNHNS, CDR2 SASEGT. The CDR3 extends over 15 amino acids. CDR3 DNA sequence: TGTGCCAGCAGTGAAGCGCCAGGGATCCTCTACGAGCAGTACTTC. Its translation is CASSEAPGILYEQYF.

The chain employs TRBV30 and TRBJ1-3; D is unresolved. CDR3 length: 13 residues. The ends were cut back, 1 base at V and 0 bases at J, with 4 bases in the middle. Germline V gene sequence: CDR1 GTSNPN, CDR2 SVGIG (reference sequence). CDR3 protein: CAWSDLSGNTIYF. The CDR3 coding sequence is TGTGCCTGGAGTGATCTCTCTGGAAACACCATATATTTT.

This clone turned up a few times. The CDR3 sequence is CASSVVGGGYGYTF. CDR3 sequence (DNA): TGTGCCAGCAGCGTAGTAGGGGGTGGCTATGGCTACACCTTC. This chain connects TRBV9 to TRBJ1-2, with D maybe TRBD1 (6 bases). V dropped 0 bases and J dropped 4 bases, with 10 bases sitting between them. Per germline, CDR1 SGDLS and CDR2 YYNGEE. There are 14 residues in the CDR3.

This rearrangement joins TRBV24-1 to TRBJ2-5, with TRBD1 matching over 12 bases. There are 16 residues in the CDR3. V gave up 7 bases and J gave up 2 bases; unmatched junction bases: 7. The germline CDR1 and CDR2 sequences are KGHDR and SFDVKD. CDR3 sequence reads: CATSGTGGVGQETQYF. Here the CDR3 DNA reads TGTGCCACCAGCGGGACAGGGGGCGTGGGGCAAGAGACCCAGTACTTC.

The chain has TRBV6-5 and TRBJ2-5; D assignment may be TRBD1 or TRBD2 (5 bases each). Trimming removed 5 bases from V and 5 bases from J, with 18 bases in between. The CDR3 sequence is 15 residues long. CDR1 and CDR2 from the germline V gene are MNHEY and SVGAGI. The CDR3 is CASSRDGTRDETQYF. DNA for the CDR3: TGTGCCAGCAGTCGGGACGGGACGAGGGATGAGACCCAGTACTTC.

The rearrangement uses TRBV5-1 and TRBJ2-2, with 7 nucleotides matching TRBD2. Unmatched junction bases numbered 2, after V lost 0 bases and J lost 0 bases. The CDR3 is 16 residues long. The V gene's germline CDR1 is SGHRS and CDR2 YFSETQ. CDR3 amino acids: CASSLVLAANTGELFF. The DNA of the CDR3 is TGCGCCAGCAGCTTGGTGCTAGCGGCGAACACCGGGGAGCTGTTTTTT.